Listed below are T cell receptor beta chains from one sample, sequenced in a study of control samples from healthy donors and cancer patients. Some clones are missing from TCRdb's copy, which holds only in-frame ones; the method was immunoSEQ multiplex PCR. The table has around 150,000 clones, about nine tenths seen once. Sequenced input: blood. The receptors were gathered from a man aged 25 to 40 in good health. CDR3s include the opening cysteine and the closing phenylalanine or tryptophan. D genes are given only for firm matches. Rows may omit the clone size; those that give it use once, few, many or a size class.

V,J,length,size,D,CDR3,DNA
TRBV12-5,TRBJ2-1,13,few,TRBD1,CASGLGQGDEQFF,TGTGCTAGTGGTTTGGGACAGGGGGACGAGCAGTTCTTC
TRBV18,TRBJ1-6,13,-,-,CASSHRTVSPLHF,TGTGCCAGCTCCCACAGGACAGTTTCACCCCTCCACTTT
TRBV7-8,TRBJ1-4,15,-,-,CASSLGTAREEKLFF,TGTGCCAGCAGCTTAGGGACAGCGAGGGAGGAAAAACTGTTTTTT
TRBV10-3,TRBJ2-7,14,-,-,CAIMGTESSYEQYF,TGTGCCATCATGGGGACGGAGAGCTCCTACGAGCAGTACTTC
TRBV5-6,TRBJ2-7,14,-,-,CASSLGQGSYEQYF,TGTGCCAGCAGCTTGGGGCAGGGGTCCTACGAGCAGTACTTC
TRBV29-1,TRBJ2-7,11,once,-,CSVDEGYEQYF,TGCAGCGTTGACGAGGGTTACGAGCAGTACTTC
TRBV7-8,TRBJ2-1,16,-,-,CASSLGIRRSYNEQFF,TGTGCCAGCAGCTTAGGAATTAGGCGCTCCTACAATGAGCAGTTCTTC
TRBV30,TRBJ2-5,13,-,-,CAWSVVTGKTQYF,TGTGCCTGGAGTGTGGTCACAGGCAAGACCCAGTACTTC
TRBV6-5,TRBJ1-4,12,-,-,CASSYLGEKLFF,TGTGCCAGCAGTTACTTGGGTGAAAAACTGTTTTTT
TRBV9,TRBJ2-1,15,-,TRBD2,CASSVASGSGNEQFF,TGTGCCAGCAGCGTAGCTAGCGGGAGTGGGAATGAGCAGTTCTTC
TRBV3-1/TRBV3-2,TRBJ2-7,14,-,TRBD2,CASSQEWGGYEQYF,TGTGCCAGCAGCCAAGAATGGGGGGGGTACGAGCAGTACTTC
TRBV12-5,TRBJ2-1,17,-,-,CASGLVSGTRVYNEQFF,TGTGCTAGTGGTTTGGTTAGCGGCACAAGAGTCTACAATGAGCAGTTCTTC
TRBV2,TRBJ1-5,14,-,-,CASSGGARNQPQHF,TGTGCCAGCAGCGGGGGGGCTAGAAATCAGCCCCAGCATTTT
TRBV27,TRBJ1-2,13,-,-,CASSVREGYGYTF,TGTGCCAGCAGTGTCAGGGAAGGCTATGGCTACACCTTC
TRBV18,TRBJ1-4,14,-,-,CASSRGGTNEKLFF,TGTGCCAGCTCGCGGGGAGGAACTAATGAAAAACTGTTTTTT
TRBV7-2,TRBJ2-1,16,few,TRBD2,CASSLEGSGVYNEQFF,TGTGCCAGCAGCTTAGAGGGTAGCGGGGTCTACAATGAGCAGTTCTTC
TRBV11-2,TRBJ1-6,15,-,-,CASSLGEGLYSPLHF,TGTGCCAGCAGCTTAGGGGAGGGTCTTTATTCACCCCTCCACTTT
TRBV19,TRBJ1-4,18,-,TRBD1,CASRGLMATGATNEKLFF,TGTGCCAGTAGAGGCCTTATGGCGACAGGGGCAACTAATGAAAAACTGTTTTTT
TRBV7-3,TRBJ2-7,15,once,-,CASSFGGRGQDEQYF,TGTGCCAGCAGCTTCGGTGGGAGGGGGCAGGACGAGCAGTACTTC
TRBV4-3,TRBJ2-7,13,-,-,CASSHNPPYEQYF,TGCGCCAGCAGCCATAACCCCCCCTACGAGCAGTACTTC
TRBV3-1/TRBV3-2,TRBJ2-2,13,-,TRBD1,CASSPLGTGGVFF,TGTGCCAGCAGCCCCCTGGGGACAGGCGGTGTGTTTTTT
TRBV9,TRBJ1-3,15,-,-,CASSRQESSGNTIYF,TGTGCCAGCAGCAGACAGGAGAGCTCTGGAAACACCATATATTTT
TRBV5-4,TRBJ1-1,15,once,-,CASSDKGHPNTEAFF,TGTGCCAGCAGCGACAAGGGACATCCGAACACTGAAGCTTTCTTT
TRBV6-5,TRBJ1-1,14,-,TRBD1,CASSYSSGTAEAFF,TGTGCCAGCAGTTACTCATCTGGGACAGCCGAAGCTTTCTTT
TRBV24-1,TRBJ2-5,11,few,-,CATDGKETQYF,TGTGCCACGGACGGGAAAGAGACCCAGTACTTC
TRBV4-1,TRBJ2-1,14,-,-,CASSLAPGAPEQFF,TGCGCCAGCAGCCTCGCGCCAGGGGCCCCAGAGCAGTTCTTC
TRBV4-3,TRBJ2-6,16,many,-,CASSQGAGSGANVLTF,TGCGCCAGCAGCCAAGGTGCGGGCTCTGGGGCCAACGTCCTGACTTTC
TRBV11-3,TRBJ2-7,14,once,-,CASSVGNEGYEQYF,TGTGCCAGCAGCGTCGGGAATGAAGGCTACGAGCAGTACTTC